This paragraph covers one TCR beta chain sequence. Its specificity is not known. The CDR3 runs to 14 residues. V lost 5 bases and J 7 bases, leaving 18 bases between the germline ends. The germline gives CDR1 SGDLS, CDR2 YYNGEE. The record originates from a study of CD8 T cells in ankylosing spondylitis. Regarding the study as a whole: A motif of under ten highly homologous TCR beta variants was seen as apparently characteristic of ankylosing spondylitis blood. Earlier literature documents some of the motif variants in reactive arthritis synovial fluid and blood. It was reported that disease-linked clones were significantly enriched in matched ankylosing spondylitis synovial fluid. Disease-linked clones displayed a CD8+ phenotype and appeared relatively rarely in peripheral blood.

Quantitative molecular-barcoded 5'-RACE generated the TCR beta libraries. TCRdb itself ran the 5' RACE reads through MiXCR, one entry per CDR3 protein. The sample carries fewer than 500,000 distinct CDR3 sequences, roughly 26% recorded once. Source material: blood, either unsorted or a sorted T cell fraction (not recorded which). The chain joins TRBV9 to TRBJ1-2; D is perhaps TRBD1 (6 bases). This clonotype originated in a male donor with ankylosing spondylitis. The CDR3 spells CASSSREGGVGYTF. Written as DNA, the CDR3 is TGTGCCAGCAGTTCCCGGGAGGGGGGTGTTGGCTACACCTTC.